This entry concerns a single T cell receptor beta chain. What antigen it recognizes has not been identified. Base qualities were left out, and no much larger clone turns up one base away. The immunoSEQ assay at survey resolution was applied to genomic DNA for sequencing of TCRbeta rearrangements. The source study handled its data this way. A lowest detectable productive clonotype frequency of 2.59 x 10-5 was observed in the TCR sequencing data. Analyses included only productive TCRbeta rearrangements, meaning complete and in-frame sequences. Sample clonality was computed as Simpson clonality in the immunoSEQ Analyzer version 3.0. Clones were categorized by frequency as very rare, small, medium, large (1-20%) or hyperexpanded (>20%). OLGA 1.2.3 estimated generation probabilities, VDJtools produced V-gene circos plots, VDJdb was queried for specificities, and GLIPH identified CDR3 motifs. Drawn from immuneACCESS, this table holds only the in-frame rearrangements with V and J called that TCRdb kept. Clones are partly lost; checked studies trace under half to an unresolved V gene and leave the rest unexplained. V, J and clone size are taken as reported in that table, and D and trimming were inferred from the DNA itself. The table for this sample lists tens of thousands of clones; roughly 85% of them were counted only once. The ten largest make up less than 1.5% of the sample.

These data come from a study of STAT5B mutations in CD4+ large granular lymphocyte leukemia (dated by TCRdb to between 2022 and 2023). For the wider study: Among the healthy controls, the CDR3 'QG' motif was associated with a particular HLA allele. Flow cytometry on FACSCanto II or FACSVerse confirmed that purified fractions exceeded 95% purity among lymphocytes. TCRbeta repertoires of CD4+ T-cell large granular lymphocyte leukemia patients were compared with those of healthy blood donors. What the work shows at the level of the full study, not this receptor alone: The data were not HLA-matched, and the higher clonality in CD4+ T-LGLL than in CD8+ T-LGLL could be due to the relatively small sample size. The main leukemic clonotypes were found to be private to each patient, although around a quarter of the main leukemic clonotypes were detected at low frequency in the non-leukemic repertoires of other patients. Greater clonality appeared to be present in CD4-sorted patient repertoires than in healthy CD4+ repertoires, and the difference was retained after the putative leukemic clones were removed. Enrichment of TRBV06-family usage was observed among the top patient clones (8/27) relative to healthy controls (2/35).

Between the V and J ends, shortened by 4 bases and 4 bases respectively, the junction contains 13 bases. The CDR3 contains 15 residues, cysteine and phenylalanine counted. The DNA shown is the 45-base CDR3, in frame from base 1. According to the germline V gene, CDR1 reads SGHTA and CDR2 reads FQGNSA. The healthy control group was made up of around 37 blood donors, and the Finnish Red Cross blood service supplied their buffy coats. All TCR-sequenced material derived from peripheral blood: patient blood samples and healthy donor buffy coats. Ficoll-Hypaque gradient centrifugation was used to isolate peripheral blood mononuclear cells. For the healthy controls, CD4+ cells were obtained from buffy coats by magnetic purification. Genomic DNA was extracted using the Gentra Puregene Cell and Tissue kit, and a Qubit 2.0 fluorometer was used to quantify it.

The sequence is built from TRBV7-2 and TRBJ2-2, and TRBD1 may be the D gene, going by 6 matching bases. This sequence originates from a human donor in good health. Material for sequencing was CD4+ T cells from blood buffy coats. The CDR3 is CASSYAGTTTGELFF. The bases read TGTGCCAGCAGCTACGCCGGGACAACCACCGGGGAGCTGTTTTTT.